Presented here are 8 T cell receptor beta chains from one specimen sequenced in a study of blood T cell repertoires in COVID-19 (dated by TCRdb to 2018 to 2021). Libraries were built with the immunoSEQ multiplex PCR assay. This is the immuneACCESS table as TCRdb keeps it, with only in-frame sequences that have V and J called. A part of the clones is gone; compared with another copy, unresolved V genes explain less than half, and the rest is unexplained. The sample table shows 100,000 to 150,000 clones, and about four fifths are seen once. About 17% of the sample is held by the ten biggest clonotypes. Sequenced sample: peripheral blood. The receptors stem from a woman older than 75 with acute or convalescent COVID-19.

The table lists this clone with a few counts. The rearrangement joins TRBV19 to TRBJ2-7; D ambiguous. CDR1 is LNHDA and CDR2 is SQIVND in the germline V gene (reference sequence). V was cut by 3 bases and J by 0 bases, with 9 bases left in between. This CDR3 has 14 residues. The CDR3, as DNA: TGTGCCAGTAGTATTGGTAGGAGCTCCTACGAGCAGTACTTC. Protein sequence: CASSIGRSSYEQYF. The full variable domain, rest sourced from reference TRBV19 and TRBJ2-7, is DGGITQSPKYLFRKEGQNVTLSCEQNLNHDAMYWYRQDPGQGLRLIYYSQIVNDFQKGDIAEGYSVSREKKESFPLTVTSAQKNPTAFYLCASSIGRSSYEQYFGPGTRLTVT.

V gene TRBV27 combines with J gene TRBJ2-7; D call uncertain. The V gene lost 3 bases and the J gene lost 2 bases, with 11 bases spanning the gap. Germline lookup yields CDR1 MNHEY and CDR2 SMNVEV (reference sequence). The CDR3 has 14 amino acids. The CDR3 protein is CASSFPAGPYEQYF. DNA for the CDR3: TGTGCCAGCAGTTTCCCCGCAGGTCCCTACGAGCAGTACTTC.

This clone appeared once. This chain uses TRBV5-6 with TRBJ2-7; D possibly corresponds to TRBD1 (7 bases). Trimming removed 4 bases from V and 4 bases from J, with 21 bases in between. CDR1 and CDR2 (germline): SGHDT, YYEEEE. The CDR3 sequence is 16 residues long. The CDR3 nucleotides are TGTGCCAGCAGCCATTGGAGGCAGGGGGGATCATACGAGCAGTACTTC. Translated, it gives CASSHWRQGGSYEQYF. Filled out from reference TRBV5-6 and TRBJ2-7, the complete variable domain reads DAGVTQSPTHLIKTRGQQVTLRCSPKSGHDTVSWYQQALGQGPQFIFQYYEEEERQRGNFPDRFSGHQFPNYSSELNVNALLLGDSALYLCASSHWRQGGSYEQYFGPGTRLTVT.

This clone was picked up one time. The chain carries TRBV5-6 and TRBJ1-2, with 7 bases fitting TRBD1. The CDR3 has 16 amino acids. J was trimmed by 0 bases and V by 3 bases; bases with no gene match: 8. Germline CDR1 and CDR2: SGHDT and YYEEEE. The CDR3: CASSWRSGGANYGYTF. The CDR3 bases are TGTGCCAGCAGCTGGAGATCAGGGGGAGCTAACTATGGCTACACCTTC.

The gene calls are TRBV7-2 and TRBJ2-5; D may be TRBD2 (6 bases). The V gene's germline CDR1 is SGHTA and CDR2 FQGNSA. The CDR3 length is 14 residues. V lost 4 bases and J lost 5, with 14 bases in between. The CDR3: CASSSGLPMETQYF. CDR3 in DNA: TGTGCCAGCAGCTCGGGACTGCCAATGGAGACCCAGTACTTC.

In the case of this clone: Other DNA sequences in the sample encode the same CDR3. The chain uses TRBV7-2 and TRBJ1-1, with D unresolved. The CDR3 has 14 amino acids. Germline V gene lookup returns CDR1 SGHTA and CDR2 FQGNSA. Trimming left V 2 bases short and J 2 bases short, with 9 bases between. CDR3 in amino acids: CASSLLPGNTEAFF. CDR3 nucleotide sequence: TGTGCCAGCAGCTTACTCCCGGGAAACACTGAAGCTTTCTTT. The whole variable domain, filled in from reference TRBV7-2 and TRBJ1-1, reads GAGVSQSPSNKVTEKGKDVELRCDPISGHTALYWYRQSLGQGLEFLIYFQGNSAPDKSGLPSDRFSAERTGGSVSTLTIQRTQQEDSAVYLCASSLLPGNTEAFFGQGTRLTVV.

In this sample, this clone turned up a few times. The genes are TRBV5-5 and TRBJ1-6, with D maybe TRBD1 (5 bases). Trimming shortened V by 3 bases and J by 10 bases, and 17 bases separated the two germline ends. This CDR3 is built from 15 residues. Germline assignment: CDR1 SGHKS and CDR2 YYEKEE (reference sequence). The CDR3 loop reads CASSWDWALRSPLHF. For the CDR3, the DNA is TGTGCCAGCAGCTGGGACTGGGCTCTGAGGTCACCCCTCCACTTT.

The chain is built from TRBV9 and TRBJ2-2, with 9 bases that match TRBD1. V was pared by 2 bases and J by 4 bases, with 6 bases of the junction left unmatched. CDR1 is SGDLS, CDR2 YYNGEE, per germline. The length of the CDR3 is 16 residues. CDR3 in DNA: TGTGCCAGCAGCGTGGGACAGGGCAGGACCACCGGGGAGCTGTTTTTT. Its translation is CASSVGQGRTTGELFF.